Described below is a single TCR beta chain sequence and its context. Its antigen is unknown. Regarding time point: blood from clinic visit 5 months post-surgery; TSC patient then seizure free. Patients received at least one anti-epileptic drug before surgery. These data belong to a study of brain T cells in children with intractable seizures. Study-wide results and limits: Patients' HCMV serostatus was unknown; virus specificity rests on CDR3 similarity alone.

This CDR3 contains 17 residues. The method was immunoSEQ multiplex PCR; TCRdb's version includes in-frame clones alone and lacks a portion of them. The table records 300,000 to 400,000 clones, about 93% of them present only once. Sequencing was performed on peripheral blood, taken roughly 5 months after surgery. The chain uses TRBV21-1 and TRBJ1-5. TRBV21-1 is a documented pseudogene. This sequence was found in a boy under two years old with tuberous sclerosis and intractable seizures. CDR3 DNA: TGTGCCAGCAGCAAAGCGCCGAGGCCATGCGGCAATCAGCCCCAGCATTTT. Protein sequence: CASSKAPRPCGNQPQHF.